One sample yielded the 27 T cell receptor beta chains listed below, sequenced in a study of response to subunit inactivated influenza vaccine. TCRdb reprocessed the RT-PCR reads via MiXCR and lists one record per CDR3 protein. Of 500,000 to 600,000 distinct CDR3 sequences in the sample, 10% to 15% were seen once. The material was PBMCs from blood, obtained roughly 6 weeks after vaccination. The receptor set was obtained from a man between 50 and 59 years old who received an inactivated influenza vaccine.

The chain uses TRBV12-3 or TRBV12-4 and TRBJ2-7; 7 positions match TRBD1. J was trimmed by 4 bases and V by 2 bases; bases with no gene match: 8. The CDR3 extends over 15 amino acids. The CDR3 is CASSLRQGHRYEQYF. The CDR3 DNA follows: TGTGCCAGCAGTTTACGACAGGGTCATCGGTACGAGCAGTACTTC.

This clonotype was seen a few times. CDR3 amino acids: CASSGTGGGLGQFF. DNA for the CDR3: TGTGCCAGCAGTGGGACAGGGGGAGGGTTGGGGCAGTTCTTC. This chain links TRBV6-1 with TRBJ2-1, with 10 bases fitting TRBD1. Germline V CDR1 and CDR2: MNHNS, SASEGT. Germline trimming cut 4 bases from V and 12 bases from J; bases unmatched to any gene: 9. This CDR3 comprises 14 residues.

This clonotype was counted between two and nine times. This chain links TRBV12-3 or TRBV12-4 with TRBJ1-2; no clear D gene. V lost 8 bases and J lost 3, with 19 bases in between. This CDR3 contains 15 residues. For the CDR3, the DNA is TGTGCCAGCGGTCTCCTTGGACCCCCCTACTATGGCTACACCTTC. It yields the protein CASGLLGPPYYGYTF.

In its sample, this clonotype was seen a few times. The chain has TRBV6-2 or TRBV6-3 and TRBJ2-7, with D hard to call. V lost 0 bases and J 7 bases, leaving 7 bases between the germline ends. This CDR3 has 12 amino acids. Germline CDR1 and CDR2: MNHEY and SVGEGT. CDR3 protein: CASSYSMREQYF. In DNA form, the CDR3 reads TGTGCCAGCAGTTACTCGATGCGGGAGCAGTACTTC.

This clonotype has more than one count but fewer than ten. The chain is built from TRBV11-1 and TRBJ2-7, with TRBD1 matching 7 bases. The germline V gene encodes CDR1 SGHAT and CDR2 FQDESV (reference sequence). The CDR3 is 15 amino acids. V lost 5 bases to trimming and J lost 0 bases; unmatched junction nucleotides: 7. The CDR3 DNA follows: TGTGCCAGCAGCATAGGGACAGTGTTCTCCTACGAGCAGTACTTC. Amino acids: CASSIGTVFSYEQYF.

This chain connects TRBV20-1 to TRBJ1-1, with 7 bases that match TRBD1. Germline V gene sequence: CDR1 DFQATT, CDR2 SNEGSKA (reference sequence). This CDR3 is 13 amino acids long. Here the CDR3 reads CSSRTGLNTEAFF. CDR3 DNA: TGCAGCTCCCGGACAGGTTTGAACACTGAAGCTTTCTTT.

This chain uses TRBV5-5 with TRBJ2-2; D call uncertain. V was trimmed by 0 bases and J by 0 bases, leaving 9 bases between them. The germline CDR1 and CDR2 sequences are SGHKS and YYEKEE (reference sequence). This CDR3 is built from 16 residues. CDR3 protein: CASSLVPATNTGELFF. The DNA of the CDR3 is TGTGCCAGCAGCTTGGTCCCGGCTACGAACACCGGGGAGCTGTTTTTT.

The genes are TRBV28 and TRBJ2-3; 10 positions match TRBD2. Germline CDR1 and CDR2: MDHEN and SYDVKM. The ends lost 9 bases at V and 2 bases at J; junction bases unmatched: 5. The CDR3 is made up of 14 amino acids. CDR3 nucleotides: TGTGCCAGTTTAGCGGGGGGACACACAGATACGCAGTATTTT. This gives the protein CASLAGGHTDTQYF. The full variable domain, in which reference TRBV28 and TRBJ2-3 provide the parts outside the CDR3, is DVKVTQSSRYLVKRTGEKVFLECVQDMDHENMFWYRQDPGLGLRLIYFSYDVKMKEKGDIPEGYSVSREKKERFSLILESASTNQTSMYLCASLAGGHTDTQYFGPGTRLTVL.

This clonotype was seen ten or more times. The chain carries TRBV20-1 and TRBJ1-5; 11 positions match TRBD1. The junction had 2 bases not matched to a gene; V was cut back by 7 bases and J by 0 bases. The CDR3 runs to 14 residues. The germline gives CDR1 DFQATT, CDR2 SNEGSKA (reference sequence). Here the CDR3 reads CSVGQGDSNQPQHF. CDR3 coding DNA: TGCAGTGTGGGACAGGGGGATAGCAATCAGCCCCAGCATTTT.

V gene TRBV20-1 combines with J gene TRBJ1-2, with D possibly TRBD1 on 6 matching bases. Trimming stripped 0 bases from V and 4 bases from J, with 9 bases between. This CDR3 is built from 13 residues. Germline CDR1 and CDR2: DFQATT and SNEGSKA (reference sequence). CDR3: CSARDGQSYGYTF. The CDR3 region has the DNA TGCAGTGCTAGAGATGGACAGAGCTATGGCTACACCTTC.

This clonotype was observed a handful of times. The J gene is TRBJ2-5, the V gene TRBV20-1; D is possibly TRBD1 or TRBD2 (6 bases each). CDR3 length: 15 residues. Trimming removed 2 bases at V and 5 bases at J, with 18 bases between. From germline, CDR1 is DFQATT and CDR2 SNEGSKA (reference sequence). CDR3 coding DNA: TGCAGTGCTAGATATGGGACACCGGGGAGGGAGACCCAGTACTTC. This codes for CSARYGTPGRETQYF.

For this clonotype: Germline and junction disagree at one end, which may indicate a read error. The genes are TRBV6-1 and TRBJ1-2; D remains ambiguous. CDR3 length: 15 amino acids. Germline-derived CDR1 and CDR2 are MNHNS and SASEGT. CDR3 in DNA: TGTGCCAGCAGCCAACTCATCAGGCGGCAGGAGGGCTACTCCTTC. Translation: CASSQLIRRQEGYSF.

In DNA, the CDR3 is TGCAGCGTTGGCAGGGCGGCCGAGCAGTACTTC. Translation: CSVGRAAEQYF. The chain joins TRBV29-1 to TRBJ2-7, with a possible D match to TRBD1 (5 bases). V was pared by 4 bases and J by 6 bases, with 10 bases between. The CDR3 length is 11 residues. CDR1 is SQVTM, CDR2 ANQGSEA, per germline.

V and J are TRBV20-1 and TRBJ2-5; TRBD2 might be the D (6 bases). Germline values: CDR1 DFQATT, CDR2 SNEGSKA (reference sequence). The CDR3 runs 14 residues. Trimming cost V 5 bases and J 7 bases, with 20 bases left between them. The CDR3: CSAPLGLLGGTQYF. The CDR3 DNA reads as TGCAGTGCTCCCCTAGGACTTTTGGGAGGGACCCAGTACTTC.

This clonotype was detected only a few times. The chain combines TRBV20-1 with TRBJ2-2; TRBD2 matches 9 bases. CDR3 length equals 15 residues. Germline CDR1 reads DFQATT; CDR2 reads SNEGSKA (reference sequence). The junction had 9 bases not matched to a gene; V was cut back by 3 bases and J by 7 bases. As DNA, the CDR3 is TGCAGTGCTAGTTATAGCGGGAGTATCATCGGGGAGCTGTTTTTT. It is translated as CSASYSGSIIGELFF.

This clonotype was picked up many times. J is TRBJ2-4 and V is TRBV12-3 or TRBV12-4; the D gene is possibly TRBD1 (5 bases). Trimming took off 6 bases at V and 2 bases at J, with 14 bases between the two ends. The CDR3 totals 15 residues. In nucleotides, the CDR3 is TGTGCCAGCAGCCTAACAGGTCCTTCCAAAAACATTCAGTACTTC. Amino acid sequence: CASSLTGPSKNIQYF.

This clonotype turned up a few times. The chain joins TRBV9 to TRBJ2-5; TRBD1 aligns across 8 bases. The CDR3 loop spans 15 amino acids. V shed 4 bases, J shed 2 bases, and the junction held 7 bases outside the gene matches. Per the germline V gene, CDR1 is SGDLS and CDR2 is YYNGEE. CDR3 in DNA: TGTGCCAGCAGCCCTCATCAGGGGGCTCAAGAGACCCAGTACTTC. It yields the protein CASSPHQGAQETQYF.

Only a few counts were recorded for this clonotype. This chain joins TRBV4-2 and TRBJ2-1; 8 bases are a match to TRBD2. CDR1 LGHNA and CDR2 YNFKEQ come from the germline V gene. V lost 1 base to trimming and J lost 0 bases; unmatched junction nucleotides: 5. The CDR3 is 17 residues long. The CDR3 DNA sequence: TGTGCCAGCAGCCAAGGGACTAGCTGGAGCTCCTACAATGAGCAGTTCTTC. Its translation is CASSQGTSWSSYNEQFF.

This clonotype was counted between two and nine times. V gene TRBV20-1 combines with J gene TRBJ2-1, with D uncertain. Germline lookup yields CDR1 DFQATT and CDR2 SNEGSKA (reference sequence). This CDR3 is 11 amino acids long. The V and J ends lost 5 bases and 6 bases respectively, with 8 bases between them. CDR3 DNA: TGCAGTGCTTGGGAACCCAATGAGCAGTTCTTC. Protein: CSAWEPNEQFF.

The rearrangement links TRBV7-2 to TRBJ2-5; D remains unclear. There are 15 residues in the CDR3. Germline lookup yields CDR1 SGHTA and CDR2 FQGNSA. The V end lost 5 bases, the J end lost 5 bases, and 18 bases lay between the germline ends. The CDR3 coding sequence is TGTGCCAGCAGCCCTATACGTGGCAATTTTGAGACCCAGTACTTC. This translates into CASSPIRGNFETQYF.

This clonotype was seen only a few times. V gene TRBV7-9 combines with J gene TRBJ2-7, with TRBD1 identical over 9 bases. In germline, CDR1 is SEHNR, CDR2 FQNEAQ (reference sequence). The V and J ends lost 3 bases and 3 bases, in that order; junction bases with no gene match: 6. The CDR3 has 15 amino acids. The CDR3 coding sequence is TGTGCCAGCAGCTTCGAGGACAGGGGATTCTACGAGCAGTACTTC. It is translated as CASSFEDRGFYEQYF. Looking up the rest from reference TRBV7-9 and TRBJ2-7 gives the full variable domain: DTGVSQNPRHKITKRGQNVTFRCDPISEHNRLYWYRQTLGQGPEFLTYFQNEAQLEKSRLLSDRFSAERPKGSFSTLEIQRTEQGDSAMYLCASSFEDRGFYEQYFGPGTRLTVT.

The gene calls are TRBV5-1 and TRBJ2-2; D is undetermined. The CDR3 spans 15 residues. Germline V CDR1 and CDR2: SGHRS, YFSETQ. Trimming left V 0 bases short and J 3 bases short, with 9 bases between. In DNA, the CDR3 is TGCGCCAGCAGCTTGGGAGACTTAGACACCGGGGAGCTGTTTTTT. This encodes CASSLGDLDTGELFF.

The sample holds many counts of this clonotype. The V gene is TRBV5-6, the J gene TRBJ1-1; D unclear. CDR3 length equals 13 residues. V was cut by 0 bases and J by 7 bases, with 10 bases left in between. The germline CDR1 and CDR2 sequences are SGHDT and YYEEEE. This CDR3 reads CASSLAGHGEAFF. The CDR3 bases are TGTGCCAGCAGCTTGGCCGGTCATGGTGAAGCTTTCTTT.

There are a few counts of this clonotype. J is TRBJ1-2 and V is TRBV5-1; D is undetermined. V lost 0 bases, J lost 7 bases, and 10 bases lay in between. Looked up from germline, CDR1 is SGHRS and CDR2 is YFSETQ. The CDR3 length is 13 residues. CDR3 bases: TGCGCCAGCAGCTTGGGGGATCCTGGTGGCTACACCTTC. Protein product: CASSLGDPGGYTF.

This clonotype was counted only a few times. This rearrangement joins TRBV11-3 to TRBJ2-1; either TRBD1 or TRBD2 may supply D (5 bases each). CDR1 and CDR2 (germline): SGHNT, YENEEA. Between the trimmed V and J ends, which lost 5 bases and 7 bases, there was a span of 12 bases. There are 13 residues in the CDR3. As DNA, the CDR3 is TGTGCCAGCAGCCCTGAGGGGTGGAATGAGCAGTTCTTC. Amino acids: CASSPEGWNEQFF.

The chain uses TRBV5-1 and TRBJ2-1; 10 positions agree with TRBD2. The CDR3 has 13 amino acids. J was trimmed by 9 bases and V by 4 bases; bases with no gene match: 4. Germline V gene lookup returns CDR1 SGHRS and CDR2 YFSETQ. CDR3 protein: CASSPASGGEQFF. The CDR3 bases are TGCGCCAGCAGCCCGGCTAGCGGGGGTGAGCAGTTCTTC.

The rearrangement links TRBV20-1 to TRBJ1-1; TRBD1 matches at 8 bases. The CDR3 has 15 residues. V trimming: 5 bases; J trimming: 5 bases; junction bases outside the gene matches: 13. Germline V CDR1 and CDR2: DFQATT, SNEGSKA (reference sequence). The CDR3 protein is CSASQGGIEGTEAFF. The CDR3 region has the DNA TGCAGTGCTTCACAGGGGGGAATTGAGGGGACTGAAGCTTTCTTT.